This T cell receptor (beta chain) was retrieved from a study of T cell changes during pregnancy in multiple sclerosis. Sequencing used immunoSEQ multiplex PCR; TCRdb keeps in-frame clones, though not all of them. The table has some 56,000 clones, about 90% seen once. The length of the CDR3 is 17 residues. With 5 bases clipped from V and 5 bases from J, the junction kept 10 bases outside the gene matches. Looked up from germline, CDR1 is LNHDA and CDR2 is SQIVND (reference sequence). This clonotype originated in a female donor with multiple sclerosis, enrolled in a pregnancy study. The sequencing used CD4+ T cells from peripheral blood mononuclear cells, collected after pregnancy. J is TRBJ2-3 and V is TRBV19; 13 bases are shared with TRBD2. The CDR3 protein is CASSPGLAGRNKDTQYF. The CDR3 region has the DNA TGTGCCAGTAGTCCGGGACTAGCGGGGAGGAACAAAGATACGCAGTATTTT.